This T cell receptor beta chain was sequenced in a study of response to subunit inactivated influenza vaccine (dated by TCRdb to 2016 to 2018). Looking at the study overall: The study used deep quantitative T cell receptor repertoire profiling to track responses to a trivalent subunit inactivated influenza vaccine. General findings and caveats noted by the study authors: The authors proposed that each seasonal influenza vaccination may bring in only a limited number of new T cells.

Libraries were constructed by RT-PCR. Instrument used: Illumina HiSeq 2500. The public reads were reanalyzed by TCRdb: fastp trimming at Q25, MiXCR alignment, in-frame beta chains only. Entries are consolidated by CDR3 protein sequence, retaining the most common genes and DNA. This sample is represented by hundreds of thousands of distinct CDR3 sequences; 10% to 15% of them were singletons. Clones ranked in the top ten supply 7.8% of the sample. CDR1 and CDR2 were assigned from the germline V gene (reference sequence) as LGHDT and YNNKEL. Here V drops 6 bases and J drops 10 bases, and the junction holds 4 bases not matched to any gene. The CDR3 covers 13 residues, taking in both the cysteine and the phenylalanine. CDR3 DNA is the only sequence kept; it has 39 bases, read in frame from the first base. This clonotype came up many times. What antigen it recognizes has not been identified. The sample holds no much larger clone one base away, and base qualities are not on file.

Rearrangement joined TRBV3-1 to TRBJ1-6; TRBD1 lines up with 9 middle nucleotides. The origin of this receptor is a man aged 45-65 years who received an inactivated influenza vaccine. Donor details come from another sample of the same person, matched by shared clones. Material: non-naive T cells sorted from PBMCs, obtained less than 15 days before vaccination. According to the study, the label for this sample's cell subset or site signals: memory T cell fraction. The CDR3 region has the sequence CASSDRGSSPLHF. The DNA sequence is TGTGCCAGCAGTGACAGGGGGAGCTCACCCCTCCACTTT.